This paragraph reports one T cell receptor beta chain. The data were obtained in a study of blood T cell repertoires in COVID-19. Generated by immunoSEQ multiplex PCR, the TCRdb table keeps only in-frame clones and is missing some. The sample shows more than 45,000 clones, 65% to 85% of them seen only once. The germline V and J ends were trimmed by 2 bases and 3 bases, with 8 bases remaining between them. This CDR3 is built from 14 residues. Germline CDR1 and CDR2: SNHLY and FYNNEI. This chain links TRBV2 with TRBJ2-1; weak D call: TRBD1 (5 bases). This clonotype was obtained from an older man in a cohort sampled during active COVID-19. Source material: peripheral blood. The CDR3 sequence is CASSEQGLYNEQFF. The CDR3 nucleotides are TGTGCCAGCAGTGAACAGGGTCTCTACAATGAGCAGTTCTTC.